A single sample is the source of the 8 T cell receptor beta chains below, sequenced in a study of OX40 agonist ivuxolimab in advanced cancers. This table comes from immunoSEQ multiplex PCR, and its TCRdb copy is limited to in-frame clones, with some not included. The table lists about 19,000 clones, about 70% of them singletons. The sample was CD4+ or CD8+ T cells sorted from blood, taken in a trial of the OX40 agonist ivuxolimab. These receptors were collected from an adult with an advanced solid tumor such as melanoma, head and neck, liver or kidney cancer.

The chain couples TRBV2 to TRBJ2-7; D is unresolved. Trimming stripped 7 bases from V and 1 base from J, with 5 bases between. CDR1 is SNHLY, CDR2 FYNNEI, per germline. This CDR3 has 11 amino acids. CDR3 region: CASNLSYEQYF. The CDR3 DNA reads TGTGCCAGCAATTTGTCCTACGAGCAGTACTTC.

The gene calls are TRBV28 and TRBJ2-1; 7 bases are a match to TRBD2. From germline, CDR1 is MDHEN and CDR2 SYDVKM. Trimming removed 7 bases from V and 8 bases from J; junction bases left unmatched: 8. CDR3 length: 13 residues. The CDR3 sequence: CASKNKRGYEQFF. In DNA, the CDR3 is TGTGCCAGCAAAAACAAGCGGGGTTATGAGCAGTTCTTC.

The CDR3 protein is CASNTSRRPSGYGYTF. The CDR3 DNA is TGTGCCAGCAACACATCCCGGCGCCCGAGCGGCTATGGCTACACCTTC. The chain is built from TRBV25-1 and TRBJ1-2; D call uncertain. V lost 7 bases and J 4 bases, leaving 22 bases between the germline ends. The germline gives CDR1 MGHDK, CDR2 SYGVNS. The CDR3 runs to 16 residues.

J is TRBJ2-5 and V is TRBV12-5; weak D call: TRBD2 (6 bases). This CDR3 comprises 13 residues. Per the germline V gene, CDR1 is LGHNT and CDR2 is FRNRAP. The V and J ends lost 5 bases and 4 bases respectively, with 11 bases between them. The CDR3: CASGPGTPETQYF. The CDR3, as DNA: TGTGCTAGTGGTCCCGGGACTCCAGAGACCCAGTACTTC.

The gene calls are TRBV6-1 and TRBJ1-5; possible D gene TRBD1, 5 bases. There are 17 residues in the CDR3. The germline V and J ends were trimmed by 3 bases and 4 bases, with 19 bases remaining between them. The germline gives CDR1 MNHNS, CDR2 SASEGT. For the CDR3, the DNA is TGTGCCAGCAGTGATGCCCCTGGGGGAGCGGCGAATCAGCCCCAGCATTTT. Protein sequence: CASSDAPGGAANQPQHF.

This clone was picked up one time. The genes are TRBV9 and TRBJ2-3; possibly TRBD2 for D (6 bases). V shed 3 bases and J shed 6 bases, with 26 bases lying between them. CDR3 length: 18 residues. The germline gives CDR1 SGDLS, CDR2 YYNGEE. CDR3 sequence (DNA): TGTGCCAGCAGCGAAAATCCTAGCGATACCGGACCAGCTGATACGCAGTATTTT. Translation: CASSENPSDTGPADTQYF.

The CDR3 coding sequence is TGTGCCAGTAGTAATCCATGGGTACCAGATACGCAGTATTTT. Translated, it gives CASSNPWVPDTQYF. The chain uses TRBV19 and TRBJ2-3; D is undetermined. Germline-derived CDR1 and CDR2 are LNHDA and SQIVND (reference sequence). This CDR3 has 14 amino acids. Trimming stripped 4 bases from V and 4 bases from J, with 12 bases between. Complete variable domain (other parts from reference TRBV19 and TRBJ2-3): DGGITQSPKYLFRKEGQNVTLSCEQNLNHDAMYWYRQDPGQGLRLIYYSQIVNDFQKGDIAEGYSVSREKKESFPLTVTSAQKNPTAFYLCASSNPWVPDTQYFGPGTRLTVL.

This clone has only one observation. This rearrangement joins TRBV20-1 to TRBJ2-5; D is uncertain. The J call may be faulty, since TRBJ2-7 better matches the DNA end. The CDR3 is 11 residues long. The germline CDR1 and CDR2 sequences are DFQATT and SNEGSKA (reference sequence). The CDR3 DNA is TGCAGTGCTAGAGGTCCCTACGAGCAGTACTTC. Amino acids: CSARGPYEQYF.